This T cell receptor beta chain was observed in a study of OX40 agonist ivuxolimab in advanced cancers. V lost 6 bases, J lost 3 bases, and 8 bases lay in between. The CDR3 totals 12 residues. The germline V gene encodes CDR1 SEHNR and CDR2 FQNEAQ (reference sequence). Generated by immunoSEQ multiplex PCR, the TCRdb table keeps only in-frame clones and is missing some. Seen here are about 55,000 clones, 86% observed once, and the top ten hold roughly 13%. This receptor was identified in an adult with an advanced solid tumor such as melanoma, head and neck, liver or kidney cancer. Here the sequenced sample was CD4+ or CD8+ T cells sorted from blood, taken in a trial of the OX40 agonist ivuxolimab. The V call is TRBV7-9, the J call TRBJ1-1; D unresolved. DNA of the CDR3: TGTGCCAGCAGGCCTCTACACACTGAAGCTTTCTTT. Translated, it gives CASRPLHTEAFF.